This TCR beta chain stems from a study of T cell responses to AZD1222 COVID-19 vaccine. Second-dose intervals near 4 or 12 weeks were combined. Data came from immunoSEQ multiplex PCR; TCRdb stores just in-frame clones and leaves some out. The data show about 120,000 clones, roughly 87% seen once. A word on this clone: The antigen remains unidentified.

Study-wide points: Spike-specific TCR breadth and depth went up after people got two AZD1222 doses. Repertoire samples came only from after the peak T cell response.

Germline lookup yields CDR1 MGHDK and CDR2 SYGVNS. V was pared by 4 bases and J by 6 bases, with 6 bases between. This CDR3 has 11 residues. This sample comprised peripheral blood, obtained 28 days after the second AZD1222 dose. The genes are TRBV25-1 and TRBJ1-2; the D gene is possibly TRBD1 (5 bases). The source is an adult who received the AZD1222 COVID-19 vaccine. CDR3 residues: CASSAGDGYTF. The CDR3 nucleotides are TGTGCCAGCAGTGCGGGGGATGGCTACACCTTC.